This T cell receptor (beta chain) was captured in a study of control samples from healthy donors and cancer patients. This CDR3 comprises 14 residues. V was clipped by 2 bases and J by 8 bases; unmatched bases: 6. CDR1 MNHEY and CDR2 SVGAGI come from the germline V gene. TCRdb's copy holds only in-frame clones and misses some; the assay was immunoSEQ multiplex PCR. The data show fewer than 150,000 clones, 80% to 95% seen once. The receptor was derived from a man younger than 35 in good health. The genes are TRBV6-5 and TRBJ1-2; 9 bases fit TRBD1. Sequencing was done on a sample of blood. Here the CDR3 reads CASSYRDRDGGYTF. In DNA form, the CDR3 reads TGTGCCAGCAGTTACCGGGACAGGGACGGAGGCTACACCTTC.